The clone carrying this T cell receptor beta chain came up a few times. Its specificity is unknown. These data come from a study of response to subunit inactivated influenza vaccine. The CDR3 covers 14 residues. Trimming left V 4 bases short and J 2 bases short, with 12 bases between. Study-level findings and limits: Few new T cells, the authors suggested, are recruited by each seasonal influenza vaccination.

TCRdb re-called the RT-PCR reads with MiXCR, one entry per CDR3 protein. The data contain about 520,000 distinct CDR3 sequences, 7.2% of them seen just once; the ten biggest clones take up around 13%. Sample: PBMCs from blood, taken around 25 months after vaccination. This clonotype was sampled from a man aged 50 to 75 who received an inactivated influenza vaccine. This rearrangement joins TRBV12-3 or TRBV12-4 to TRBJ2-7; D might be TRBD2 (6 bases). CDR3 in DNA: TGTGCCAGCAGTTGGTCGGGACTTACCTACGAGCAGTACTTC. It yields the protein CASSWSGLTYEQYF.